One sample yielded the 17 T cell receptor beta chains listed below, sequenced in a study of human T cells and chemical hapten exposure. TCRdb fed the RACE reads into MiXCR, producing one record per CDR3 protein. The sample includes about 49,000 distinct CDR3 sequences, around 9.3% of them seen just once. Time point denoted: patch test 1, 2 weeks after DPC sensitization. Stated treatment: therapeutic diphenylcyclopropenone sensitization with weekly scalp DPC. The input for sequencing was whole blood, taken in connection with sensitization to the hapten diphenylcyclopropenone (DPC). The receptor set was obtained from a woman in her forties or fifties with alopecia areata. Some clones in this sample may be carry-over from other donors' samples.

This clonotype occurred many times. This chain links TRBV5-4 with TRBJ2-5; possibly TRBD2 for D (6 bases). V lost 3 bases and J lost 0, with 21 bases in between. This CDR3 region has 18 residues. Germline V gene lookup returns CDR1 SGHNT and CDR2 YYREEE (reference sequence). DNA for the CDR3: TGTGCCAGCAGCTCTCCTCCGACTCGGGGGACGGACCAAGAGACCCAGTACTTC. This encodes CASSSPPTRGTDQETQYF. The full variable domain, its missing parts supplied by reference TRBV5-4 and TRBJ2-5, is ETGVTQSPTHLIKTRGQQVTLRCSSQSGHNTVSWYQQALGQGPQFIFQYYREEENGRGNFPPRFSGLQFPNYSSELNVNALELDDSALYLCASSSPPTRGTDQETQYFGPGTRLLVL.

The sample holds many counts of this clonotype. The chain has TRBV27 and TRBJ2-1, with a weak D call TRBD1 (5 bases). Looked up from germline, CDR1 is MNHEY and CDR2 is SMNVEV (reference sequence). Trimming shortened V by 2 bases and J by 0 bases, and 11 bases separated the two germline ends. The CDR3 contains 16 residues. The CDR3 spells CASSLDVTDSYNEQFF. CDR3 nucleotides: TGTGCCAGCAGTTTAGACGTGACAGACTCCTACAATGAGCAGTTCTTC.

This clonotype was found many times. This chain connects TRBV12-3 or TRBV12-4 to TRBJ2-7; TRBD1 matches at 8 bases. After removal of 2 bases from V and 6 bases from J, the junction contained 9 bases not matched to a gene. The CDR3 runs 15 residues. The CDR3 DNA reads TGTGCCAGCAGTTTATTAGGACAGGGTTCGGGCGAGCAGTACTTC. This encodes CASSLLGQGSGEQYF.

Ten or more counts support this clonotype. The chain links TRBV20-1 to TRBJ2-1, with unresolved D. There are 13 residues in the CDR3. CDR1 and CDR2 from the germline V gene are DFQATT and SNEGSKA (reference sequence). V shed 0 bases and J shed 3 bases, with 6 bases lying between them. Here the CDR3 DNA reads TGCAGTGCTAGAGATCAGATCTACAATGAGCAGTTCTTC. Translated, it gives CSARDQIYNEQFF.

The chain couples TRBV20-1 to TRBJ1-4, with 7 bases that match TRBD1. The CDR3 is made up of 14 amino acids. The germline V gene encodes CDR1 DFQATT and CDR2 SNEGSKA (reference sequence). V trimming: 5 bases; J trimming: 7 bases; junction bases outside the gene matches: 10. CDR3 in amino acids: CSAETGTETEKLFF. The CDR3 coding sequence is TGCAGTGCTGAGACCGGGACAGAAACTGAAAAACTGTTTTTT.

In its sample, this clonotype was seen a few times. This CDR3 is CASSYKDVGHGYTF. Written as DNA, the CDR3 is TGTGCCAGCAGCTATAAGGACGTTGGACATGGCTACACCTTC. This chain connects TRBV27 to TRBJ1-2; no firm D call. CDR3 length: 14 residues. Germline CDR1 and CDR2: MNHEY and SMNVEV (reference sequence). Trimming cost V 6 bases and J 6 bases, with 17 bases left between them.

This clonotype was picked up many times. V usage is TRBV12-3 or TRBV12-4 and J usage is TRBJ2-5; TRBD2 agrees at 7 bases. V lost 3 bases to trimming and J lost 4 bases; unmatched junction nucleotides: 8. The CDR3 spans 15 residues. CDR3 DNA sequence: TGTGCCAGCAGTTTGGGCGGGAGTACATTAGAGACCCAGTACTTC. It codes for CASSLGGSTLETQYF.

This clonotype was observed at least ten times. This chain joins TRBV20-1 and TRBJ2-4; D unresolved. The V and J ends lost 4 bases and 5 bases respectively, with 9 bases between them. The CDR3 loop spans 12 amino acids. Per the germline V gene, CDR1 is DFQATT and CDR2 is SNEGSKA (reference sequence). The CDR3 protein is CSATNRENIQYF. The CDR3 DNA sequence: TGCAGTGCTACCAACCGGGAAAACATTCAGTACTTC.

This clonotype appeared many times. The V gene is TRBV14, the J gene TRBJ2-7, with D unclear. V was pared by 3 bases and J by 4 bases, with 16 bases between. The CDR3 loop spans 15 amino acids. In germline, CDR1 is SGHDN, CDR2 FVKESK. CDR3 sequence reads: CASSQLHTQAYEQYF. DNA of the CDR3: TGTGCCAGCAGCCAGCTTCACACCCAAGCTTACGAGCAGTACTTC.

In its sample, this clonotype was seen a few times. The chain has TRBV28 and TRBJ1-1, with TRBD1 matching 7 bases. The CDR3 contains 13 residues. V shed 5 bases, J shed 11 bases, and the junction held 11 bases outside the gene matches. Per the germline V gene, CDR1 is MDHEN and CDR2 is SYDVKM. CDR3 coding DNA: TGTGCCAGCAGTCCCCTAGTGGGACAGAAGGCTTTCTTT. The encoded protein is CASSPLVGQKAFF. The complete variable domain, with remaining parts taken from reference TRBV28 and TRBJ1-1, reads DVKVTQSSRYLVKRTGEKVFLECVQDMDHENMFWYRQDPGLGLRLIYFSYDVKMKEKGDIPEGYSVSREKKERFSLILESASTNQTSMYLCASSPLVGQKAFFGQGTRLTVV.

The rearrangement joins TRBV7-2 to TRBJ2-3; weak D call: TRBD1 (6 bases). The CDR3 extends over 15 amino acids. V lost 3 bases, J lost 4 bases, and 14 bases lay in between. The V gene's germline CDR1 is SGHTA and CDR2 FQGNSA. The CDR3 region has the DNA TGTGCCAGCAGCTTCGGGTACAGGGAATCAGATACGCAGTATTTT. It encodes CASSFGYRESDTQYF.

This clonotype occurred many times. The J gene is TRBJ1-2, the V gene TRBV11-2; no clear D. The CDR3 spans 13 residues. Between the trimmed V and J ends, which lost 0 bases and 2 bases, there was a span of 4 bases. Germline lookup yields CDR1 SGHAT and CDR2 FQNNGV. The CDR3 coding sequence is TGTGCCAGCAGCTTAGACGGAAACTATGGCTACACCTTC. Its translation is CASSLDGNYGYTF.

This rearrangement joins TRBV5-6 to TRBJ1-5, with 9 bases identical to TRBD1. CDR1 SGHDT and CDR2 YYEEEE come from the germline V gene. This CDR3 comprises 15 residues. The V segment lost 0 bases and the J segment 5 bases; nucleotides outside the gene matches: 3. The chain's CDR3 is CASSLGTGEDQPQHF. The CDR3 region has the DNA TGTGCCAGCAGCTTGGGGACAGGGGAGGATCAGCCCCAGCATTTT. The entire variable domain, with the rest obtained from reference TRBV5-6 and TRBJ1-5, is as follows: DAGVTQSPTHLIKTRGQQVTLRCSPKSGHDTVSWYQQALGQGPQFIFQYYEEEERQRGNFPDRFSGHQFPNYSSELNVNALLLGDSALYLCASSLGTGEDQPQHFGDGTRLSIL.

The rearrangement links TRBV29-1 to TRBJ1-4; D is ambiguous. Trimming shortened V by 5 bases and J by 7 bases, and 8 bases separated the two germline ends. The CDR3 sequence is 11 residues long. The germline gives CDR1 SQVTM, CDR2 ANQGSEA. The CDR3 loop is CSVLGGEKLFF. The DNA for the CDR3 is TGCAGCGTTCTAGGTGGTGAAAAACTGTTTTTT.

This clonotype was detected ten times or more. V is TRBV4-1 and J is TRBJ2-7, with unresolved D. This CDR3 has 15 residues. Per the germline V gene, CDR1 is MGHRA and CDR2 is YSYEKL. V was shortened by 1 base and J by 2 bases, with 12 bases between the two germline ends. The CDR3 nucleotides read TGCGCCAGCAGCCAAGGAATATCGCGGACCTACGAGCAGTACTTC. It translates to CASSQGISRTYEQYF.

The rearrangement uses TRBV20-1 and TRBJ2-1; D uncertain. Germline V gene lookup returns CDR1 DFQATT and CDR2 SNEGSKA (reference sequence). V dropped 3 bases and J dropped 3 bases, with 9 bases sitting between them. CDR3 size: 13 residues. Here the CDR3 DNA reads TGCAGTGCTAGCCCCAGAAGCTACAATGAGCAGTTCTTC. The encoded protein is CSASPRSYNEQFF.

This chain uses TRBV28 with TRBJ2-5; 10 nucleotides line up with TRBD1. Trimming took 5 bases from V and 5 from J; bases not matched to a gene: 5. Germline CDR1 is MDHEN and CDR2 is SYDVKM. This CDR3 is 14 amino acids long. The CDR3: CASSPGQGTETQYF. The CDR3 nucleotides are TGTGCCAGCAGTCCGGGACAGGGGACGGAGACCCAGTACTTC. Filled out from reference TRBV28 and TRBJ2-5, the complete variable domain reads DVKVTQSSRYLVKRTGEKVFLECVQDMDHENMFWYRQDPGLGLRLIYFSYDVKMKEKGDIPEGYSVSREKKERFSLILESASTNQTSMYLCASSPGQGTETQYFGPGTRLLVL.